Below are 21 T cell receptor beta chains sequenced from a single sample in a study of T cells in Graves' hyperthyroidism and ophthalmopathy. RNA transcripts were the template for amplifying TCR beta CDR3 regions. HTBI primers were the set used in a first-round RT-PCR of the TCR CDR3. Each CDR3 protein gets one entry after TCRdb re-called the multiplex PCR reads with MiXCR. The sample lists some 800,000 distinct CDR3 sequences, 38% occurring once. The sequenced material came from blood. The receptor source for this set is a man aged 18 to 29 with Graves' hyperthyroidism.

This clonotype was found many times. The rearrangement links TRBV29-1 to TRBJ2-5, with D hard to call. This CDR3 has 12 residues. Per the germline V gene, CDR1 is SQVTM and CDR2 is ANQGSEA. The V and J ends lost 3 bases and 5 bases respectively, with 10 bases between them. CDR3 region: CSVEVSRETQYF. The CDR3 bases are TGCAGCGTTGAGGTCTCAAGGGAGACCCAGTACTTC.

This clonotype was counted a few times. The chain has TRBV20-1 and TRBJ2-5; maybe TRBD1 (6 bases). The CDR3 covers 13 residues. Germline V gene sequence: CDR1 DFQATT, CDR2 SNEGSKA (reference sequence). Trimming took 3 bases from V and 2 from J, leaving 10 bases between them. The CDR3 coding sequence is TGCAGTGCTAGGCGGACAGTTCAAGAGACCCAGTACTTC. This codes for CSARRTVQETQYF.

The V call is TRBV20-1, the J call TRBJ2-7; 8 nucleotides agree with TRBD1. The CDR3 is 14 amino acids. V gave up 6 bases and J gave up 2 bases; unmatched junction bases: 9. CDR1 and CDR2 from the germline V gene are DFQATT and SNEGSKA (reference sequence). CDR3 nucleotides: TGCAGTGCCGCGAATCAGGGGGCACCCTACGAGCAGTACTTC. Translated, it gives CSAANQGAPYEQYF.

This clonotype was recorded at least ten times. This chain links TRBV20-1 with TRBJ2-5; 9 bases agree with TRBD2. Germline values: CDR1 DFQATT, CDR2 SNEGSKA (reference sequence). CDR3 length: 15 residues. V shed 5 bases, J shed 4 bases, and the junction held 11 bases outside the gene matches. The CDR3 region is CSARPGAGGTETQYF. In nucleotides, the CDR3 is TGCAGTGCTCGGCCTGGGGCGGGGGGGACAGAGACCCAGTACTTC.

This chain connects TRBV7-6 to TRBJ2-7; D assignment may be TRBD1 or TRBD2 (5 bases each). Trimming removed 5 bases at V and 3 bases at J, with 17 bases between. The CDR3 sequence is 15 residues long. CDR1 SGHVS and CDR2 FNYEAQ come from the germline V gene. In DNA form, the CDR3 reads TGTGCCAGCAGCGCCCGGGACGGACCACTCTACGAGCAGTACTTC. This sequence encodes CASSARDGPLYEQYF.

A remark on this clonotype: This may be a read error, as it is one base from a much larger clone. This chain uses TRBV4-1 with TRBJ1-5; possibly TRBD1 for D (6 bases). Germline CDR1 is MGHRA and CDR2 is YSYEKL. V gave up 1 base and J gave up 3 bases, with 7 bases separating them. The CDR3 is 14 amino acids. CDR3 sequence: CASSQGTANQPQHF. CDR3 nucleotides: TGCGCCAGCAGCCAAGGGACAGCCAATCAGCCCCAGCATTTT.

About this clonotype: This may stem from a read error, because a much larger clone lies one nucleotide away. The V and J genes are TRBV6-5 and TRBJ2-7; 7 positions agree with TRBD1. CDR3 size: 14 residues. Germline V lookup: CDR1 MNHEY, CDR2 SVGAGI. V lost 5 bases, J lost 2 bases, and 6 bases stayed unmatched. CDR3 DNA sequence: TGTGCCAGCAGTAAACCGGGACAGACCTACGAGCAGTACTTC. Protein: CASSKPGQTYEQYF.

The rearrangement uses TRBV10-2 and TRBJ2-2; D is unresolved. This CDR3 is 12 amino acids long. Germline V gives CDR1 WSHSY, CDR2 SAAADI. V was trimmed by 0 bases and J by 8 bases, leaving 4 bases between them. In nucleotides, the CDR3 is TGCGCCAGCAGTGAGTCTCATGGGGAGCTGTTTTTT. This codes for CASSESHGELFF.

This chain joins TRBV19 and TRBJ1-5, with D maybe TRBD1 (6 bases). Per germline, CDR1 LNHDA and CDR2 SQIVND (reference sequence). Between the trimmed V and J ends, which lost 5 bases and 3 bases, there was a span of 17 bases. The CDR3 loop spans 16 amino acids. The DNA for the CDR3 is TGTGCCAGTAGTTCCAGGGGAGACAGAGCCAATCAGCCCCAGCATTTT. It codes for CASSSRGDRANQPQHF.

This clonotype has at least ten counts. The V and J genes are TRBV15 and TRBJ2-2; D is tentatively TRBD1 or TRBD2 (6 bases each). The CDR3 has 17 amino acids. Trimming removed 5 bases at V and 0 bases at J, with 16 bases between. Germline CDR1 reads LNHNV; CDR2 reads YYDKDF (reference sequence). The CDR3 sequence: CATSGTSGATNTGELFF. Here the CDR3 DNA reads TGTGCCACCAGCGGCACCTCGGGGGCAACGAACACCGGGGAGCTGTTTTTT.

As for this clonotype: This sequence may be a read error, since a much larger clone differs from it by one base. The chain combines TRBV29-1 with TRBJ1-1, with a tentative D call TRBD1 (6 bases). The germline CDR1 and CDR2 sequences are SQVTM and ANQGSEA. This CDR3 has 14 residues. The CDR3 region is CGARGQGPNTEAFF. As DNA, the CDR3 is TGCGGTGCTAGAGGCCAGGGGCCGAACACTGAAGCTTTCTTT. The full variable domain, in which reference TRBV29-1 and TRBJ1-1 provide the parts outside the CDR3, is SAVISQKPSRDICQRGTSLTIQCQVDSQVTMMFWYRQQPGQSLTLIATANQGSEATYESGFVIDKFPISRPNLTFSTLTVSNMSPEDSSIYLCGARGQGPNTEAFFGQGTRLTVV.

The table lists this clonotype with a few counts. This rearrangement joins TRBV28 to TRBJ1-1, with 7 bases matching TRBD1. The V and J ends lost 8 bases and 11 bases, in that order; junction bases with no gene match: 11. Germline V gene lookup returns CDR1 MDHEN and CDR2 SYDVKM. CDR3 size: 12 residues. The CDR3 loop is CASSSSTGRAFF. CDR3 sequence (DNA): TGTGCCAGCTCCTCTTCGACAGGGCGGGCTTTCTTT.

V gene TRBV20-1 combines with J gene TRBJ2-2, with D uncertain. The length of the CDR3 is 15 residues. V was trimmed by 0 bases and J by 1 base, leaving 9 bases between them. CDR1 and CDR2 from the germline V gene are DFQATT and SNEGSKA (reference sequence). CDR3 sequence: CSARDLRKNTGELFF. CDR3 nucleotide sequence: TGCAGTGCTAGAGATCTACGGAAGAACACCGGGGAGCTGTTTTTT.

In its sample, this clonotype was seen a few times. The rearrangement joins TRBV19 to TRBJ1-1, with a weak D call TRBD1 (5 bases). The V and J ends lost 4 bases and 1 base respectively, with 10 bases between them. The CDR3 sequence is 14 residues long. Germline lookup yields CDR1 LNHDA and CDR2 SQIVND (reference sequence). The CDR3 protein is CASSNPGWNTEAFF. In nucleotides, the CDR3 is TGTGCCAGTAGTAACCCAGGGTGGAACACTGAAGCTTTCTTT.

This clonotype was detected many times. V and J are TRBV2 and TRBJ1-5; D is ambiguous. There are 14 residues in the CDR3. Germline V CDR1 and CDR2: SNHLY, FYNNEI. Trimming pared 1 base from V and 8 bases from J, leaving 12 bases between. CDR3 coding DNA: TGTGCCAGCAGTGAAGTATTCGGGGTTGAGCCCCAGCATTTT. Amino acid sequence: CASSEVFGVEPQHF. Filled out from reference TRBV2 and TRBJ1-5, the complete variable domain reads EPEVTQTPSHQVTQMGQEVILRCVPISNHLYFYWYRQILGQKVEFLVSFYNNEISEKSEIFDDQFSVERPDGSNFTLKIRSTKLEDSAMYFCASSEVFGVEPQHFGDGTRLSIL.

The rearrangement joins TRBV14 to TRBJ2-3; 8 nucleotides agree with TRBD1. V shed 4 bases and J 2 bases; nucleotides not matched to a gene: 5. The CDR3 has 15 amino acids. The V gene's germline CDR1 is SGHDN and CDR2 FVKESK. CDR3 protein: CASSLRTGNTDTQYF. In nucleotides, the CDR3 is TGTGCCAGCAGCCTAAGGACAGGGAACACAGATACGCAGTATTTT.

The chain is built from TRBV5-1 and TRBJ2-3; 13 bases line up with TRBD2. The CDR3 length is 18 residues. J gave up 2 bases and V 0 bases, and 6 bases lay outside the gene matches. Germline CDR1 SGHRS, CDR2 YFSETQ. The CDR3 region has the DNA TGCGCCAGCAGCTTGGGGCGGACTAGCGGGAGTACCACAGATACGCAGTATTTT. It encodes CASSLGRTSGSTTDTQYF.

The chain recombines TRBV2 with TRBJ1-5; D uncertain. Germline V CDR1 and CDR2: SNHLY, FYNNEI. With 5 bases removed from V and 2 bases from J, the gap between germline ends came to 13 bases. There are 15 residues in the CDR3. The CDR3 nucleotides are TGTGCCAGCAGTTTACGGTTGGCAGGCAATCAGCCCCAGCATTTT. It is translated as CASSLRLAGNQPQHF. The full variable domain, in which reference TRBV2 and TRBJ1-5 provide the parts outside the CDR3, is EPEVTQTPSHQVTQMGQEVILRCVPISNHLYFYWYRQILGQKVEFLVSFYNNEISEKSEIFDDQFSVERPDGSNFTLKIRSTKLEDSAMYFCASSLRLAGNQPQHFGDGTRLSIL.

The V gene is TRBV11-2, the J gene TRBJ2-7; 7 nucleotides line up with TRBD1. CDR1 and CDR2 (germline): SGHAT, FQNNGV. V shed 4 bases and J 7 bases; nucleotides not matched to a gene: 7. The CDR3 extends over 13 amino acids. CDR3 amino acids: CASSSLRTGEQYF. The CDR3 DNA sequence: TGTGCCAGCAGCTCCCTCAGGACAGGAGAGCAGTACTTC.

The chain carries TRBV20-1 and TRBJ2-5; 9 positions agree with TRBD1. Germline V gene data show CDR1 as DFQATT and CDR2 as SNEGSKA (reference sequence). The CDR3 is 15 amino acids. V dropped 5 bases and J dropped 4; count of bases not matched to a gene: 11. CDR3 nucleotide sequence: TGCAGTGCTGTCGGGACAGGGTTAGGTGGAGAGACCCAGTACTTC. Protein sequence: CSAVGTGLGGETQYF.

The CDR3 sequence is CASSVMSHELFF. The CDR3, as DNA: TGTGCCAGCAGCGTAATGTCTCACGAGCTGTTTTTT. The chain has TRBV7-2 and TRBJ2-2, with D uncertain. The CDR3 contains 12 residues. Germline CDR1 SGHTA, CDR2 FQGNSA. Deletions cut 5 bases from V and 11 bases from J, with 12 bases between.